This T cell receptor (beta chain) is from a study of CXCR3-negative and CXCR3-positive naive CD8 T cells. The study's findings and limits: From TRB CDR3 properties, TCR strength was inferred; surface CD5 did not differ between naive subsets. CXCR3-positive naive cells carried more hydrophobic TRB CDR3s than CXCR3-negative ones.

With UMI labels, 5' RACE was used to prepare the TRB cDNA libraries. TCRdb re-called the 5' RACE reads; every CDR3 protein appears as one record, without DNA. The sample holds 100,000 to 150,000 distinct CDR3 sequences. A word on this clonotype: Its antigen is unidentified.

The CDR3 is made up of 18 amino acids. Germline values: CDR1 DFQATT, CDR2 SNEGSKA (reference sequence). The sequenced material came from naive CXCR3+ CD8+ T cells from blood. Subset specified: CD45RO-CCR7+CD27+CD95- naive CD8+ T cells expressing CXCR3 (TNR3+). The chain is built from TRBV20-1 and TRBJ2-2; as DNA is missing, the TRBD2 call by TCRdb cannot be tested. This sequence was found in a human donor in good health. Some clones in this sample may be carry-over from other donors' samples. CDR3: CSARAEADWGVVSGELFF.